This TCR beta chain derives from a study of blood T cell repertoires in COVID-19. The overall study: There were acute and convalescent COVID-19 samples, and they came from the United States, Italy and Spain.

This clone occurred a few times. Germline V gene data show CDR1 as SGDLS and CDR2 as YYNGEE. Between the trimmed V and J ends, which lost 4 bases and 1 base, there was a span of 12 bases. The CDR3 sequence is 14 residues long. Generated by immunoSEQ multiplex PCR, the TCRdb table keeps only in-frame clones and is missing some. This table has some 150,000 clones, 78% appearing once. Sequencing was done on a sample of peripheral blood. The TCR comes from an elderly woman with acute or convalescent COVID-19. The chain has TRBV9 and TRBJ2-7, with a possible D match to TRBD2 (6 bases). CDR3 region: CASSPLGTSYEQYF. CDR3 DNA: TGTGCCAGCAGCCCACTGGGGACTTCCTACGAGCAGTACTTC.